Detailed here is one T cell receptor beta chain. Unique molecular identifiers featured in how the TCRbeta library was prepared. Using its own MiXCR run on the PCR reads, TCRdb lists one record per CDR3 protein. The sample includes nearly 550,000 distinct CDR3 sequences, approximately 16% of them seen just once. Germline CDR1 and CDR2: SGHAT and FQDESV (reference sequence). After removal of 4 bases from V and 4 bases from J, the junction contained 5 bases not matched to a gene. The CDR3 has 14 residues. The data originate from a study of T-cell reconstitution after alpha-beta-depleted transplantation in children.

The source was PBMCs from the stem cell graft donor, collected from the stem cell graft. The chain combines TRBV11-1 with TRBJ2-5, with 8 bases fitting TRBD2. The TCR sequence derives from a human donor who donated a stem cell graft to a child with acute lymphoblastic leukemia. The CDR3 bases are TGTGCCAGCAGCTGGACGGGAGGGGGAGAGACCCAGTACTTC. Its translation is CASSWTGGGETQYF.